Sequencing of this TCR beta chain was carried out in a study of blood T cell repertoires in COVID-19. Using immunoSEQ multiplex PCR, the repertoire was profiled, and TCRdb retains in-frame clones only, with some absent. The table shows 130,000 to 150,000 clones, with roughly 88% occurring only once. Germline CDR1 and CDR2: SGHNT and YYREEE (reference sequence). Trimming removed 3 bases at V and 3 bases at J, with 13 bases between. The CDR3 consists of 14 residues. The gene calls are TRBV5-4 and TRBJ2-7, with D possibly matching TRBD2 (7 bases). This receptor was obtained from a woman in her fifties or sixties with COVID-19, enrolled during active disease. The sample was peripheral blood. The DNA of the CDR3 is TGTGCCAGCAGCTCCGCGGGGGCGGGCTACGAGCAGTACTTC. It is translated as CASSSAGAGYEQYF.